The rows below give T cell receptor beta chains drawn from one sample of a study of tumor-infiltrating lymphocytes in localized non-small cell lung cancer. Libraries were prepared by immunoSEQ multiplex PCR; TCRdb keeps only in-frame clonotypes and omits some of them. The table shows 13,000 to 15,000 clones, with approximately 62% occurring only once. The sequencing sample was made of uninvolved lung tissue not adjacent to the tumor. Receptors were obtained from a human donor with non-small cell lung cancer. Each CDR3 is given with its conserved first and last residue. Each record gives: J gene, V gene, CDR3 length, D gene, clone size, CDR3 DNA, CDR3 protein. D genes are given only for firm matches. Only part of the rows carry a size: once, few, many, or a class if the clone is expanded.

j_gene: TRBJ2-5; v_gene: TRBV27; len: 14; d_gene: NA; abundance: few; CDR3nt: TGTGCCAGCAGTTCACGATCGGGCCAAGAGACCCAGTACTTC; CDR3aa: CASSSRSGQETQYF
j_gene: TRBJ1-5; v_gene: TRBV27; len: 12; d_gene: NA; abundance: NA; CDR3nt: TGTGCCAGCAGTTTATTCGCCTTGCCCCAGCATTTT; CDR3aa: CASSLFALPQHF
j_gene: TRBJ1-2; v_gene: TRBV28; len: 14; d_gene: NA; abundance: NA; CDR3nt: TGTGCCAGCAGTTTACAGGAAATCGGTTATGGCTACACCTTC; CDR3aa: CASSLQEIGYGYTF
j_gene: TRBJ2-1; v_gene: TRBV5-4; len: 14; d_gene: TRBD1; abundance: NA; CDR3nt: TGTGCCAGCAGCACGGACAGGGGGCTTAATGAGCAGTTCTTC; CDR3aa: CASSTDRGLNEQFF
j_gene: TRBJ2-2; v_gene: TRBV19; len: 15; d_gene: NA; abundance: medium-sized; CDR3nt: TGTGCCAGTAGAGGAGGACTGTCAAACACCGGGGAGCTGTTTTTT; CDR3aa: CASRGGLSNTGELFF
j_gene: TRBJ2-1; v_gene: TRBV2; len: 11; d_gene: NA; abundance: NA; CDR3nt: TGTGCCAGCATAGAGTACAATGAGCAGTTCTTC; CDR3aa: CASIEYNEQFF
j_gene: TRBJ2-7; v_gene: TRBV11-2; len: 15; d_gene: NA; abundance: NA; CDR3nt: TGTGCCAGCAGCCCCGGGACCAGGAGTATCGACGAGCAGTACTTC; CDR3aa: CASSPGTRSIDEQYF
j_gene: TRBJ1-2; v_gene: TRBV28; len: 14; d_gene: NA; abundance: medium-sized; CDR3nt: TGTGCCAGCAGTTTATGGGAGTCCAACTATGGCTACACCTTC; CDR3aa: CASSLWESNYGYTF
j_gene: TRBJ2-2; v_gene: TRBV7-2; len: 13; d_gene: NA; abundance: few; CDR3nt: TGTGCCAGCAGCTTAGTCAAGGCCGGGGAGCTGTTTTTT; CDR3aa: CASSLVKAGELFF
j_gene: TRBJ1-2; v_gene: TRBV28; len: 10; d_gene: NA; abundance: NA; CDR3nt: TGTGCGTCCAGGTCCTATGGCTACACCTTC; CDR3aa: CASRSYGYTF
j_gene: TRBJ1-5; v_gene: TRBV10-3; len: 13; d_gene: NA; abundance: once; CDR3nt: TGTGCCATCAGTGAAAGGGACGATCAGCCCCAGCATTTT; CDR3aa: CAISERDDQPQHF
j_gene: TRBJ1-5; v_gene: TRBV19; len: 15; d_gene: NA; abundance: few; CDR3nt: TGTGCCAGTGATTCCGGGGGATATAGCAATCAGCCCCAGCATTTT; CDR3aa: CASDSGGYSNQPQHF
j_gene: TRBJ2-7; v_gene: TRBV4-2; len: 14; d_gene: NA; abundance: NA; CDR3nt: TGTGCCAGCAGCCAAGTATTTGGCAACTACGAGCAGTACTTC; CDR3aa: CASSQVFGNYEQYF
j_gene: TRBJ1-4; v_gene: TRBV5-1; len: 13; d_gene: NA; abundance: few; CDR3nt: TGCGCCAGCAGGGAACCTCCTAATGAAAAACTGTTTTTT; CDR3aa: CASREPPNEKLFF
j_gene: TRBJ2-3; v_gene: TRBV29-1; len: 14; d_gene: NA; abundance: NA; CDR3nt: TGCAGCGTCCGACTAGTCGTCCGCACAGATACGCAGTATTTT; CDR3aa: CSVRLVVRTDTQYF